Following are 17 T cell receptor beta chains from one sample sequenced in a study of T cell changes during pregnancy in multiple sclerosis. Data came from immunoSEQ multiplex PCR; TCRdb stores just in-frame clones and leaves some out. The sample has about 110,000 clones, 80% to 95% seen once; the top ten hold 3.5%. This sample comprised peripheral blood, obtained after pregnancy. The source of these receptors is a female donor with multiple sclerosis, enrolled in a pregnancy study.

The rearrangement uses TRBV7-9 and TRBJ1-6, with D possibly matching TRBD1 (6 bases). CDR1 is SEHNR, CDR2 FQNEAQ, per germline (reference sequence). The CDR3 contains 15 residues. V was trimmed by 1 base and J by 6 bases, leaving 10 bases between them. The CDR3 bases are TGTGCCAGCAGCTTAGGAGGGGGAATTAATTCACCCCTCCACTTT. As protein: CASSLGGGINSPLHF.

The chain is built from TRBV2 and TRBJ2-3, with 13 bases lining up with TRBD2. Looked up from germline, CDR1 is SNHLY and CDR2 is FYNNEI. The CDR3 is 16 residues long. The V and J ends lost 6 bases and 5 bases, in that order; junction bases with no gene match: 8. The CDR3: CASSATSGGLVDTQYF. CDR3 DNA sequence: TGTGCCAGCAGCGCGACTAGCGGGGGGCTGGTAGATACGCAGTATTTT.

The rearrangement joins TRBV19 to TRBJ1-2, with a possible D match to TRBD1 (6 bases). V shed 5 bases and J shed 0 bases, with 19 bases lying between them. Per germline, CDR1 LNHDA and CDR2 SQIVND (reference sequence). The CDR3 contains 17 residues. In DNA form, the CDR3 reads TGTGCCAGTAGTTCGGCTCTCACCACAGGGACTAACTATGGCTACACCTTC. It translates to CASSSALTTGTNYGYTF.

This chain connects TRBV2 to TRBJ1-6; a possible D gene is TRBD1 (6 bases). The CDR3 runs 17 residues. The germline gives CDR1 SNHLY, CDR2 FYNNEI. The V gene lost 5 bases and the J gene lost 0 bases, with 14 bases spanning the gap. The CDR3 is CASSPLGGSSYNSPLHF. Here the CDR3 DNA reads TGTGCCAGCAGTCCCCTAGGGGGAAGCTCCTATAATTCACCCCTCCACTTT.

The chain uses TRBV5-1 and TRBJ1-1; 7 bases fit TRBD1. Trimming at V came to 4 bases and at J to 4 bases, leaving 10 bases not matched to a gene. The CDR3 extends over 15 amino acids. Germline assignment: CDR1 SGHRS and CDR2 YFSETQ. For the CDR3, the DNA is TGCGCCAGCAGCACCGGGACAGCCACGAGCACTGAAGCTTTCTTT. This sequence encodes CASSTGTATSTEAFF. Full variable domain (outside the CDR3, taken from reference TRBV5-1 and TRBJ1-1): KAGVTQTPRYLIKTRGQQVTLSCSPISGHRSVSWYQQTPGQGLQFLFEYFSETQRNKGNFPGRFSGRQFSNSRSEMNVSTLELGDSALYLCASSTGTATSTEAFFGQGTRLTVV.

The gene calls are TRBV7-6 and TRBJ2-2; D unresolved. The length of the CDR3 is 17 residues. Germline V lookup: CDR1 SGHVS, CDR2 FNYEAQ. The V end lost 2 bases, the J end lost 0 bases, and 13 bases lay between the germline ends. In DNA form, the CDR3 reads TGTGCCAGCAGCTTAAGCATCTTTTCCTCGAACACCGGGGAGCTGTTTTTT. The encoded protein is CASSLSIFSSNTGELFF.

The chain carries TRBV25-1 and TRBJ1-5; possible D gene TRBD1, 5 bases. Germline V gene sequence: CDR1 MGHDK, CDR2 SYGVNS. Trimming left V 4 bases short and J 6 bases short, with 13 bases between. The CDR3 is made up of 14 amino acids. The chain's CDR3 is CASSVSGRGQPQHF. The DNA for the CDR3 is TGTGCCAGCAGTGTTTCAGGGCGCGGTCAGCCCCAGCATTTT.

The CDR3 here is CASSIASGTGFYGYTF. The CDR3 DNA reads as TGTGCCAGTAGTATTGCTTCTGGGACAGGATTCTATGGCTACACCTTC. The V and J genes are TRBV19 and TRBJ1-2; 8 nucleotides align to TRBD1. CDR3 length equals 16 residues. The trim removed 3 bases at V and 4 bases at J, leaving 10 bases unmatched. CDR1 is LNHDA and CDR2 is SQIVND in the germline V gene (reference sequence).

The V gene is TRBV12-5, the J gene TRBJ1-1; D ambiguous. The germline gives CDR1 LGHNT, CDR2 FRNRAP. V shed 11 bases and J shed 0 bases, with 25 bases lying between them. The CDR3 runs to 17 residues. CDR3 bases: TGTGCTCGATATCCAACGTCCTATCTAACAGTGAACACTGAAGCTTTCTTT. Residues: CARYPTSYLTVNTEAFF.

CDR3 loop: CASGRQGSFAGANVLTF. CDR3 nucleotide sequence: TGCGCCAGCGGTCGACAGGGCAGCTTTGCTGGGGCCAACGTCCTGACTTTC. This chain links TRBV5-1 with TRBJ2-6; 7 positions match TRBD1. The trim removed 7 bases at V and 2 bases at J, leaving 12 bases unmatched. From germline, CDR1 is SGHRS and CDR2 YFSETQ. This CDR3 has 17 residues. The full variable domain, its missing parts supplied by reference TRBV5-1 and TRBJ2-6, is KAGVTQTPRYLIKTRGQQVTLSCSPISGHRSVSWYQQTPGQGLQFLFEYFSETQRNKGNFPGRFSGRQFSNSRSEMNVSTLELGDSALYLCASGRQGSFAGANVLTFGAGSRLTVL.

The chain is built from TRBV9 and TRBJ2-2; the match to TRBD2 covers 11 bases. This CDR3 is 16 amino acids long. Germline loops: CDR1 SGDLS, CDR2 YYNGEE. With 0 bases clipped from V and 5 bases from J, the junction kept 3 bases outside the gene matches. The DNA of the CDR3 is TGTGCCAGCAGCGTAGCTAGACTAGCGGGGACCGGGGAGCTGTTTTTT. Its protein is CASSVARLAGTGELFF. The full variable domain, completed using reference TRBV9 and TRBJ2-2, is DSGVTQTPKHLITATGQRVTLRCSPRSGDLSVYWYQQSLDQGLQFLIQYYNGEERAKGNILERFSAQQFPDLHSELNLSSLELGDSALYFCASSVARLAGTGELFFGEGSRLTVL.

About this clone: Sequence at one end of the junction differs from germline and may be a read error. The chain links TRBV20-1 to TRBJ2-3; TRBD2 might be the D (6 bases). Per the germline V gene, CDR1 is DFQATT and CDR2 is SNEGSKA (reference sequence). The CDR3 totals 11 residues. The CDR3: CSASVGGIYLF. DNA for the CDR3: TGCAGTGCTAGCGTCGGCGGGATATATCTTTTT.

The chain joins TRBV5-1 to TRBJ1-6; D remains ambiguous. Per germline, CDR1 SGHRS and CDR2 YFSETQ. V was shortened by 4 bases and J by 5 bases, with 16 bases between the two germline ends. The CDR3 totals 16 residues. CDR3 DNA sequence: TGCGCCAGCAGCCCGCCCTCCCCCCCAGATAATTCACCCCTCCACTTT. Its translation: CASSPPSPPDNSPLHF. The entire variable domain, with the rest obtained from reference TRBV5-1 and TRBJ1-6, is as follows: KAGVTQTPRYLIKTRGQQVTLSCSPISGHRSVSWYQQTPGQGLQFLFEYFSETQRNKGNFPGRFSGRQFSNSRSEMNVSTLELGDSALYLCASSPPSPPDNSPLHFGNGTRLTVT.

The CDR3: CASSRWGQGAYNEQFF. DNA for the CDR3: TGTGCCAGCAGCCGGTGGGGACAGGGGGCCTACAATGAGCAGTTCTTC. The V and J genes are TRBV5-6 and TRBJ2-1; 11 bases agree with TRBD1. Per the germline V gene, CDR1 is SGHDT and CDR2 is YYEEEE. This CDR3 is 16 amino acids long. Unmatched junction bases numbered 5, after V lost 4 bases and J lost 2 bases.

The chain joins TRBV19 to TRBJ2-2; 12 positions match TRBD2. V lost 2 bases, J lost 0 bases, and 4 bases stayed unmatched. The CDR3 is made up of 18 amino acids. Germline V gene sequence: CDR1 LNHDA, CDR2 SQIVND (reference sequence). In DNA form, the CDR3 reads TGTGCCAGTAGTATAACTAGCGGGGGGCTCGCGAACACCGGGGAGCTGTTTTTT. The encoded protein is CASSITSGGLANTGELFF.

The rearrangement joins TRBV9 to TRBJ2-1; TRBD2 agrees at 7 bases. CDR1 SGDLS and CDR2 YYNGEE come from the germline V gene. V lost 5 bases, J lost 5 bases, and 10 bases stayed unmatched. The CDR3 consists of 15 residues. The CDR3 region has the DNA TGTGCCAGCAGAGCCGGGGGGTCACAAGACAATGAGCAGTTCTTC. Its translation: CASRAGGSQDNEQFF.

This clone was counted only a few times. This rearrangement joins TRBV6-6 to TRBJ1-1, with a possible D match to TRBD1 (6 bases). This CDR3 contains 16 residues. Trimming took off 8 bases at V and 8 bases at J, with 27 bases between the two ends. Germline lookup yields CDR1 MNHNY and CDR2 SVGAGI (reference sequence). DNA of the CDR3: TGTGCCAGCCGTCGGGGGGGCCGGTCCCAAGGATCCGAAGCTTTCTTT. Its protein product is CASRRGGRSQGSEAFF.